The TCR beta chain under discussion was sequenced for a study of T cells in Graves' hyperthyroidism and ophthalmopathy. An approximately 10 ml volume of fresh peripheral blood provided the PBMCs. As concerns this clonotype: No antigen is known for it.

There were TCR beta CDR3 regions amplified from RNA transcripts. HTBI primers drove first-round RT-PCR of the TCR CDR3. TCRdb independently ran MiXCR on the multiplex PCR reads; one entry per CDR3 protein. The table lists about 400,000 distinct CDR3 sequences, approximately 25% of them singletons. Study-wide findings and caveats: Within blood appeared most thyroid clonotypes that had expanded above 0.001.

Sequences were obtained from blood. The receptor comes from a middle-aged man with Graves' hyperthyroidism.

CDR3 DNA: TGTGCCTGGAGTGTTAGCCAGGAGACCCAGTACTTC. Its translation is CAWSVSQETQYF. The V call is TRBV30, the J call TRBJ2-5; no definite D call. From germline, CDR1 is GTSNPN and CDR2 SVGIG (reference sequence). V gave up 0 bases and J gave up 5 bases, with 7 bases separating them. This CDR3 has 12 residues.